What follows are 21 T cell receptor beta chains derived from one specimen sequenced in a study of shared clonotypes between healthy human individuals. The assay was immunoSEQ multiplex PCR, and TCRdb's table has in-frame clones only and misses some. The sample gives about 600,000 clones, approximately 97% of which show up once; around 0.058% is in the top ten. The sequenced material came from naive CD4+ T cells sorted from blood. The subset denotes: CD45RA+ positively selected. The receptor source for this set is a woman aged 25 to 39 in good health.

The chain couples TRBV5-4 to TRBJ1-2; TRBD1 matches 9 bases. Germline lookup yields CDR1 SGHNT and CDR2 YYREEE (reference sequence). V was pared by 4 bases and J by 4 bases, with 14 bases of the junction left unmatched. The CDR3 runs to 17 residues. The CDR3 coding sequence is TGTGCCAGCAGCCACGGGACAAGGGGACAGGGTGGCTATGGCTACACCTTC. Its translation: CASSHGTRGQGGYGYTF.

This clone is a singleton in its sample. The J gene is TRBJ1-5, the V gene TRBV4-1; no clear D gene. Germline V gene data show CDR1 as MGHRA and CDR2 as YSYEKL. The CDR3 length is 15 residues. V lost 1 base and J 1 base, leaving 8 bases between the germline ends. The CDR3: CASSQGQSSNQPQHF. The CDR3 nucleotides read TGCGCCAGCAGCCAAGGGCAGTCGAGCAATCAGCCCCAGCATTTT.

The chain combines TRBV28 with TRBJ1-3; D ambiguous. The CDR3 runs 13 residues. The germline V and J ends were trimmed by 5 bases and 2 bases, with 7 bases remaining between them. Per the germline V gene, CDR1 is MDHEN and CDR2 is SYDVKM. In nucleotides, the CDR3 is TGTGCCAGCAGTGTGGAACCTGGAAACACCATATATTTT. Its protein is CASSVEPGNTIYF. The full variable domain, in which reference TRBV28 and TRBJ1-3 provide the parts outside the CDR3, is DVKVTQSSRYLVKRTGEKVFLECVQDMDHENMFWYRQDPGLGLRLIYFSYDVKMKEKGDIPEGYSVSREKKERFSLILESASTNQTSMYLCASSVEPGNTIYFGEGSWLTVV.

This sequence joins TRBV14 and TRBJ2-5, with D uncertain. From germline, CDR1 is SGHDN and CDR2 FVKESK. The V and J ends lost 0 bases and 3 bases respectively, with 8 bases between them. CDR3 length equals 14 residues. The CDR3 DNA is TGTGCCAGCAGCCAAGAAGCAGGCGAAGAGACCCAGTACTTC. The encoded protein is CASSQEAGEETQYF.

This chain joins TRBV28 and TRBJ2-1; weak D call: TRBD1 (5 bases). CDR1 and CDR2 from the germline V gene are MDHEN and SYDVKM. This CDR3 is built from 16 residues. Between the trimmed V and J ends, which lost 3 bases and 6 bases, there was a span of 18 bases. CDR3 amino acids: CASSFWRRQKRNEQFF. CDR3 DNA: TGTGCCAGCAGTTTCTGGCGGAGACAGAAGCGCAATGAGCAGTTCTTC. Full variable domain (remainder filled in from reference TRBV28 and TRBJ2-1): DVKVTQSSRYLVKRTGEKVFLECVQDMDHENMFWYRQDPGLGLRLIYFSYDVKMKEKGDIPEGYSVSREKKERFSLILESASTNQTSMYLCASSFWRRQKRNEQFFGPGTRLTVL.

The gene calls are TRBV5-4 and TRBJ2-5, with a weak D call TRBD2 (6 bases). CDR1 is SGHNT, CDR2 YYREEE, per germline (reference sequence). Trimming left V 6 bases short and J 5 bases short, with 14 bases between. CDR3 size: 13 residues. CDR3 nucleotides: TGTGCCAGCACCCTACTCGGGAGCGAGACCCAGTACTTC. Its protein is CASTLLGSETQYF.

The V call is TRBV5-4, the J call TRBJ2-3; TRBD2 agrees at 10 bases. With V trimmed by 8 bases and J by 5 bases, 8 bases remained unmatched. CDR1 is SGHNT and CDR2 is YYREEE in the germline V gene (reference sequence). The CDR3 length is 14 residues. CDR3: CASTLAGGRDTQYF. In DNA, the CDR3 is TGTGCCAGTACCTTAGCGGGAGGAAGAGATACGCAGTATTTT.

The V call is TRBV10-3, the J call TRBJ1-1, with 8 bases matching TRBD1. V was pared by 0 bases and J by 5 bases, with 8 bases of the junction left unmatched. The CDR3 covers 16 residues. CDR1 and CDR2 from the germline V gene are ENHRY and SYGVKD. CDR3 residues: CAISESGNRGRTEAFF. CDR3 DNA: TGTGCCATCAGTGAGTCTGGGAACAGGGGGAGGACTGAAGCTTTCTTT.

The chain carries TRBV30 and TRBJ2-2; 10 bases match TRBD2. The CDR3 is made up of 14 amino acids. The junction had 5 bases not matched to a gene; V was cut back by 3 bases and J by 7 bases. CDR1 is GTSNPN and CDR2 is SVGIG in the germline V gene (reference sequence). CDR3 sequence: CAWRRSGRGGELFF. CDR3 coding DNA: TGTGCCTGGAGGCGGAGCGGGAGGGGCGGGGAGCTGTTTTTT.

The rearrangement joins TRBV5-6 to TRBJ1-6; 7 bases are shared with TRBD1. The ends lost 4 bases at V and 0 bases at J; junction bases unmatched: 10. This CDR3 is 18 amino acids long. The V gene's germline CDR1 is SGHDT and CDR2 YYEEEE. CDR3 DNA: TGTGCCAGCAGCGAATTGGGACAGACGAGCTCCTATAATTCACCCCTCCACTTT. Its protein product is CASSELGQTSSYNSPLHF.

This rearrangement joins TRBV7-2 to TRBJ2-4, with D possibly matching TRBD1 (5 bases). Looked up from germline, CDR1 is SGHTA and CDR2 is FQGNSA. Deletions cut 0 bases from V and 1 base from J, with 16 bases between. This CDR3 has 18 amino acids. CDR3 protein: CASSLAPGSLWAKNIQYF. CDR3 bases: TGTGCCAGCAGCTTAGCGCCAGGGTCCTTATGGGCCAAAAACATTCAGTACTTC.

V gene TRBV27 combines with J gene TRBJ1-5, with TRBD1 as a possible D gene (5 bases). Germline lookup yields CDR1 MNHEY and CDR2 SMNVEV (reference sequence). V shed 5 bases and J shed 2 bases, with 16 bases lying between them. The CDR3 sequence is 16 residues long. The CDR3 DNA reads TGTGCCAGCAGTCCGGCGGGTAGGGGTGGCAATCAGCCCCAGCATTTT. The encoded protein is CASSPAGRGGNQPQHF.

This chain links TRBV11-3 with TRBJ2-7, with a possible D match to TRBD2 (6 bases). This CDR3 spans 16 amino acids. The V and J ends lost 0 bases and 0 bases respectively, with 12 bases between them. Germline V lookup: CDR1 SGHNT, CDR2 YENEEA. The CDR3 loop is CASSLDHGGDSYEQYF. Here the CDR3 DNA reads TGTGCCAGCAGCTTAGATCACGGCGGGGACTCCTACGAGCAGTACTTC.

V usage is TRBV5-1 and J usage is TRBJ2-7; D uncertain. This CDR3 comprises 11 residues. V lost 4 bases and J 2 bases, leaving 4 bases between the germline ends. Germline CDR1 is SGHRS and CDR2 is YFSETQ. This CDR3 is CASSDPYEQYF. CDR3 bases: TGCGCCAGCAGCGACCCCTACGAGCAGTACTTC.

A few counts support this clone. This chain joins TRBV10-1 and TRBJ2-7; 9 positions match TRBD1. The CDR3 runs 13 residues. V was clipped by 10 bases and J by 2 bases; unmatched bases: 6. Germline-derived CDR1 and CDR2 are WNHNN and SYGVQD (reference sequence). CDR3 DNA: TGCGCCACCTCCGGGACAGGGCCCTACGAGCAGTACTTC. It specifies CATSGTGPYEQYF.

Points on this clone: Other nucleotide sequences from this sample produce the same CDR3. V and J are TRBV19 and TRBJ1-3; D is unclear. The CDR3 length is 14 residues. The germline CDR1 and CDR2 sequences are LNHDA and SQIVND (reference sequence). V lost 2 bases and J lost 0, with 5 bases in between. The CDR3 reads CASSITGSGNTIYF. The CDR3 bases are TGTGCCAGTAGTATAACCGGCTCTGGAAACACCATATATTTT.

V and J are TRBV20-1 and TRBJ1-1; D gene ambiguous. The length of the CDR3 is 11 residues. V was pared by 0 bases and J by 11 bases, with 10 bases between. The germline V gene encodes CDR1 DFQATT and CDR2 SNEGSKA (reference sequence). Here the CDR3 DNA reads TGCAGTGCTAGAGATTTTCCCTGGGCTTTCTTT. Amino acid sequence: CSARDFPWAFF.

The rearrangement joins TRBV27 to TRBJ2-3; possibly TRBD2 for D (7 bases). V was clipped by 5 bases and J by 2 bases, with 14 bases between them. The CDR3 length is 15 residues. Germline V gene sequence: CDR1 MNHEY, CDR2 SMNVEV (reference sequence). The CDR3 region has the DNA TGTGCCAGCAGTCCTAGGGGGGGCATCACAGATACGCAGTATTTT. Translated, it gives CASSPRGGITDTQYF.

The V and J genes are TRBV15 and TRBJ1-5; D is unresolved. The V gene's germline CDR1 is LNHNV and CDR2 YYDKDF (reference sequence). Trimming shortened V by 5 bases and J by 3 bases, and 17 bases separated the two germline ends. The CDR3 is made up of 16 amino acids. CDR3 nucleotides: TGTGCCACCAGCCGCCAACCCCCGGCAGACAATCAGCCCCAGCATTTT. Translation gives CATSRQPPADNQPQHF.

The V and J genes are TRBV6-5 and TRBJ1-5; 7 bases line up with TRBD1. J was trimmed by 4 bases and V by 6 bases; bases with no gene match: 6. The CDR3 sequence is 14 residues long. The germline gives CDR1 MNHEY, CDR2 SVGAGI. CDR3 nucleotides: TGTGCCAGCAGGGCCGGGACAGCTAATCAGCCCCAGCATTTT. Translation: CASRAGTANQPQHF.

The chain has TRBV7-9 and TRBJ2-7; the match to TRBD2 covers 7 bases. Germline V gives CDR1 SEHNR, CDR2 FQNEAQ (reference sequence). The CDR3 covers 15 residues. J lost 4 bases, V lost 1 base, and 7 bases had no gene match. CDR3 protein: CASSLGGRAKYEQYF. Here the CDR3 DNA reads TGTGCCAGCAGCTTAGGTGGGAGGGCCAAATACGAGCAGTACTTC.